Listed here is a single T cell receptor (beta chain). The germline V gene encodes CDR1 MRHNA and CDR2 SNTAGT. The CDR3 is 15 residues long. Trimming took 4 bases from V and 4 from J; bases not matched to a gene: 4. This sample is part of a study of PD-L1 blockade in urothelial cancer. The templates were synthetic TCR analogs, and they were spiked into each PCR. Data came from immunoSEQ multiplex PCR; TCRdb stores just in-frame clones and leaves some out. Of 85,000 to 100,000 clones detected, 90% appear once; the ten largest clones hold approximately 10%. V is TRBV6-4 and J is TRBJ2-1, with 10 bases lining up with TRBD1. The source material was PBMCs, sampled around atezolizumab (anti-PD-L1) treatment. The receptor was isolated from a man aged 55 to 69 with urothelial cancer. In DNA form, the CDR3 reads TGTGCCAGCAGTGTCGGGACAGGGGTTTACAATGAGCAGTTCTTC. Its translation: CASSVGTGVYNEQFF.